One and the same sample provided the 24 T cell receptor beta chains below, sequenced in a study of T cells in Graves' hyperthyroidism and ophthalmopathy. The TCR beta CDR3 regions underwent amplification using RNA transcripts as the source. Researchers ran a first-round RT-PCR on the TCR CDR3 using the HTBI primer set. TCRdb used MiXCR to reprocess the multiplex PCR reads, holding one entry per CDR3 protein. This table has about 560,000 distinct CDR3 sequences, 16% appearing once. The specimen was blood. The receptors derive from a woman aged 18-29 years with Graves' hyperthyroidism.

This clonotype was seen at least ten times. The chain uses TRBV5-1 and TRBJ1-2, with TRBD1 matching 7 bases. With V trimmed by 6 bases and J by 6 bases, 11 bases remained unmatched. This CDR3 comprises 14 residues. Germline assignment: CDR1 SGHRS and CDR2 YFSETQ. The CDR3 DNA reads as TGCGCCAGCAACCCAGGGACAGCGGATAATGGCTACACCTTC. It is translated as CASNPGTADNGYTF.

The rearrangement joins TRBV3-1 to TRBJ2-7; 11 bases agree with TRBD2. J gave up 4 bases and V 3 bases, and 5 bases lay outside the gene matches. The CDR3 is 15 residues long. Germline V gene sequence: CDR1 LGHDT, CDR2 YNNKEL (reference sequence). As DNA, the CDR3 is TGTGCCAGCAGCCAGGGACTAGCGGAACTATACGAGCAGTACTTC. Its protein is CASSQGLAELYEQYF.

Ten or more counts support this clonotype. V gene TRBV6-5 combines with J gene TRBJ2-7, with D perhaps TRBD2 (6 bases). Trimming stripped 2 bases from V and 5 bases from J, with 16 bases between. The CDR3 length is 15 residues. Germline values: CDR1 MNHEY, CDR2 SVGAGI. The DNA for the CDR3 is TGTGCCAGCAGTTACCGACCGACTAGAGTGGACGAGCAGTACTTC. Amino acids: CASSYRPTRVDEQYF.

This clonotype has a handful of counts. The chain uses TRBV29-1 and TRBJ2-2; 8 positions agree with TRBD2. Germline CDR1 is SQVTM and CDR2 is ANQGSEA. V was pared by 7 bases and J by 8 bases, with 12 bases of the junction left unmatched. The CDR3 length is 14 residues. CDR3 amino acids: CSAGGGRLGGELFF. CDR3 in DNA: TGCAGCGCCGGGGGGGGCCGTCTGGGGGGGGAGCTGTTTTTT.

The chain combines TRBV24-1 with TRBJ2-5, with D possibly matching TRBD2 (5 bases). Germline V lookup: CDR1 KGHDR, CDR2 SFDVKD. The CDR3 consists of 15 residues. V was clipped by 12 bases and J by 1 base, with 20 bases between them. The CDR3 is CAAGPSLVIQETQYF. CDR3 coding DNA: TGTGCCGCCGGACCGTCACTAGTAATCCAAGAGACCCAGTACTTC.

The table lists this clonotype with a few counts. The chain combines TRBV29-1 with TRBJ1-4, with TRBD1 identical over 7 bases. From germline, CDR1 is SQVTM and CDR2 ANQGSEA. The CDR3 runs 13 residues. Germline trimming cut 4 bases from V and 5 bases from J; bases unmatched to any gene: 4. The DNA of the CDR3 is TGCAGCGTTGCGGGACAGCAGAATGAAAAACTGTTTTTT. As protein: CSVAGQQNEKLFF.

To note about this clonotype: A much larger clone sits a single nucleotide away, making a read error possible. The chain employs TRBV5-1 and TRBJ1-1; D is perhaps TRBD1 (5 bases). Germline-derived CDR1 and CDR2 are SGHRS and YFSETQ. Trimming took 3 bases from V and 0 from J, leaving 12 bases between them. CDR3 size: 15 residues. The CDR3 is CASSSHGGMNTEAFF. The CDR3 nucleotides read TGCGCCAGCAGCTCACACGGGGGAATGAACACTGAAGCTTTCTTT.

Many counts were recorded for this clonotype. This chain uses TRBV12-3 or TRBV12-4 with TRBJ1-1; the D gene is possibly TRBD1 (5 bases). Trimming took off 3 bases at V and 9 bases at J, with 17 bases between the two ends. The CDR3 consists of 14 residues. For the CDR3, the DNA is TGTGCCAGCAGTTTGACGGGGGAGGTCCGAAAAGCTTTCTTT. Residues: CASSLTGEVRKAFF.

This clonotype appeared many times. The chain uses TRBV2 and TRBJ2-7; D gene uncertain. The CDR3 extends over 13 amino acids. Trimming cost V 8 bases and J 2 bases, with 13 bases left between them. Germline V lookup: CDR1 SNHLY, CDR2 FYNNEI. The CDR3 DNA reads TGTGCCAGCCTCCACCGGGCCACCTACGAGCAGTACTTC. Translated, it gives CASLHRATYEQYF.

The chain uses TRBV20-1 and TRBJ1-5; 7 nucleotides line up with TRBD1. The CDR3 has 14 amino acids. Losses at the gene ends were 6 bases for V and 0 bases for J; bases not matched to a gene: 5. CDR1 is DFQATT and CDR2 is SNEGSKA in the germline V gene (reference sequence). The CDR3 spells CSATTGHSNQPQHF. The CDR3 DNA follows: TGCAGTGCCACGACAGGGCATAGCAATCAGCCCCAGCATTTT.

There are a few counts of this clonotype. The chain joins TRBV3-1 to TRBJ2-1, with D uncertain. CDR1 is LGHDT, CDR2 YNNKEL, per germline (reference sequence). This CDR3 is 16 amino acids long. Trimming left V 1 base short and J 0 bases short, with 10 bases between. This chain's CDR3 is CASSQASPSSYNEQFF. CDR3 bases: TGTGCCAGCAGCCAAGCTTCGCCGAGCTCCTACAATGAGCAGTTCTTC.

This clonotype has at least ten counts. The chain links TRBV12-3 or TRBV12-4 to TRBJ2-7; D may be TRBD1 (6 bases). The CDR3 extends over 14 amino acids. V was clipped by 1 base and J by 3 bases, with 10 bases between them. CDR3 in amino acids: CASSLGTAGYEQYF. CDR3 nucleotide sequence: TGTGCCAGCAGTTTAGGGACAGCTGGCTACGAGCAGTACTTC.

In its sample, this clonotype was seen many times. The chain combines TRBV4-2 with TRBJ2-5; D gene uncertain. The CDR3 runs to 14 residues. V was cut by 1 base and J by 1 base, with 7 bases left in between. Germline V gene lookup returns CDR1 LGHNA and CDR2 YNFKEQ. The CDR3 DNA sequence: TGTGCCAGCAGCCAAGTACCAGGCCAAGAGACCCAGTACTTC. Amino acids: CASSQVPGQETQYF.

This clonotype has ten or more counts. The chain joins TRBV6-1 to TRBJ1-5; D ambiguous. The CDR3 totals 15 residues. The ends were cut back, 1 base at V and 1 base at J, with 8 bases in the middle. From germline, CDR1 is MNHNS and CDR2 SASEGT. The CDR3 nucleotides are TGTGCCAGCAGTGAAGGTGTAAGGAGCAATCAGCCCCAGCATTTT. It yields the protein CASSEGVRSNQPQHF.

A few counts support this clonotype. The chain employs TRBV6-1 and TRBJ2-5, with 11 positions matching TRBD2. CDR3 length: 15 amino acids. V shed 6 bases and J 7 bases; nucleotides not matched to a gene: 10. In germline, CDR1 is MNHNS, CDR2 SASEGT. The CDR3 bases are TGTGCCAGCAGAGAGATAGCGGGGGGGCCCGTGACCCAGTACTTC. This sequence encodes CASREIAGGPVTQYF.

Note on this clonotype: A much larger clone lies one base from this, so it may be a read error. The genes are TRBV28 and TRBJ1-6; D might be TRBD1 (5 bases). The V gene's germline CDR1 is MDHEN and CDR2 SYDVKM. The CDR3 contains 13 residues. Trimming stripped 3 bases from V and 8 bases from J, with 8 bases between. The CDR3 sequence is CASSFPGDSPLHF. Written as DNA, the CDR3 is TGTGCCAGCAGTTTCCCGGGGGATTCACCCCTCCACTTT. Full variable domain (outside the CDR3, taken from reference TRBV28 and TRBJ1-6): DVKVTQSSRYLVKRTGEKVFLECVQDMDHENMFWYRQDPGLGLRLIYFSYDVKMKEKGDIPEGYSVSREKKERFSLILESASTNQTSMYLCASSFPGDSPLHFGNGTRLTVT.

The chain recombines TRBV28 with TRBJ2-2; D gene unclear. Per germline, CDR1 MDHEN and CDR2 SYDVKM. The ends were cut back, 5 bases at V and 1 base at J, with 11 bases in the middle. This CDR3 has 15 amino acids. CDR3 coding DNA: TGTGCCAGCAGTATGGGAACCCAGAACACCGGGGAGCTGTTTTTT. It translates to CASSMGTQNTGELFF.

This clonotype has at least ten counts. CDR3 amino acids: CASSRLGESSYNEQFF. CDR3 DNA sequence: TGTGCCAGCAGTCGCCTGGGGGAGAGCTCCTACAATGAGCAGTTCTTC. The rearrangement links TRBV6-1 to TRBJ2-1; D tentatively fits TRBD1 or TRBD2 (5 bases each). Germline-derived CDR1 and CDR2 are MNHNS and SASEGT. The CDR3 loop spans 16 amino acids. With 5 bases removed from V and 0 bases from J, the gap between germline ends came to 14 bases.

On this clonotype: This may be a read error, as it is one base from a much larger clone. The chain couples TRBV5-1 to TRBJ1-3; D is undetermined. CDR1 is SGHRS, CDR2 YFSETQ, per germline. Trimming removed 0 bases at V and 4 bases at J, with 8 bases between. The CDR3 consists of 14 residues. CDR3 sequence: CASSLDGVGNTIYF. CDR3 DNA: TGCGCCAGCAGCTTGGACGGGGTCGGAAACACCATATATTTT.

This clonotype was recorded at least ten times. The V gene is TRBV11-3, the J gene TRBJ2-1; TRBD2 aligns across 10 bases. CDR1 is SGHNT and CDR2 is YENEEA in the germline V gene. The CDR3 spans 15 residues. Unmatched junction bases numbered 8, after V lost 5 bases and J lost 7 bases. For the CDR3, the DNA is TGTGCCAGCAGCCGAAGTGGGACTAGCGAAAATGAGCAGTTCTTC. Residues: CASSRSGTSENEQFF.

This clonotype was observed a few times. A single base separates this from a much larger clone, so it may be a read error. The genes are TRBV12-3 or TRBV12-4 and TRBJ1-6, with TRBD1 matching 9 bases. The CDR3 covers 15 residues. Trimming at V came to 2 bases and at J to 6 bases, leaving 2 bases not matched to a gene. CDR3 in amino acids: CASSLKGQGNSPLHF. CDR3 nucleotides: TGTGCCAGCAGTTTAAAGGGACAGGGTAATTCACCCCTCCACTTT.

This rearrangement joins TRBV6-1 to TRBJ2-7; 7 nucleotides agree with TRBD1. Germline CDR1 MNHNS, CDR2 SASEGT. Trimming removed 7 bases from V and 2 bases from J; junction bases left unmatched: 8. The CDR3 runs 14 residues. The CDR3 loop is CASTPGQRPYEQYF. DNA for the CDR3: TGTGCCAGCACTCCGGGACAGCGACCCTACGAGCAGTACTTC.

This clonotype was seen many times. The V call is TRBV6-1, the J call TRBJ2-7; D is ambiguous. CDR1 is MNHNS and CDR2 is SASEGT in the germline V gene. This CDR3 region has 14 residues. The V and J ends lost 8 bases and 2 bases respectively, with 16 bases between them. CDR3 nucleotides: TGTGCCAGCGGGGTTAGCCCGACGACCTACGAGCAGTACTTC. This translates into CASGVSPTTYEQYF.

In its sample, this clonotype was seen many times. The V gene is TRBV4-2, the J gene TRBJ2-7, with 9 bases aligning to TRBD1. Trimming at V came to 0 bases and at J to 3 bases, leaving 3 bases not matched to a gene. CDR1 and CDR2 (germline): LGHNA, YNFKEQ. The CDR3 totals 15 residues. DNA of the CDR3: TGTGCCAGCAGCCAAGATTGGGGACAGGGCTACGAGCAGTACTTC. Translating it yields CASSQDWGQGYEQYF.